Listed here are 15 T cell receptor beta chains from one sample, sequenced in a study of blood T cells in healthy people across ages. Together with a sample-barcoded 5' primer, a J-beta primer mix was included in a second PCR lasting about 6 to 11 cycles. In TCRdb, the 5' RACE reads were re-called with MiXCR into one record per CDR3 protein. The sample has about 1.5 million distinct CDR3 sequences, approximately 38% seen once. The sample taken for sequencing was blood. All receptors come from a woman aged 18-29 years in good health.

This clonotype has a handful of counts. The rearrangement uses TRBV20-1 and TRBJ2-3; 11 nucleotides agree with TRBD2. Trimming at V came to 6 bases and at J to 2 bases, leaving 4 bases not matched to a gene. The CDR3 runs 14 residues. The V gene's germline CDR1 is DFQATT and CDR2 SNEGSKA (reference sequence). The CDR3 nucleotides are TGCAGTGCAGAACTAGCGGGGGCCACAGATACGCAGTATTTT. Translation gives CSAELAGATDTQYF.

This chain joins TRBV10-1 and TRBJ2-5, with D hard to call. This CDR3 has 14 amino acids. Trimming took 2 bases from V and 4 from J, leaving 11 bases between them. Germline V CDR1 and CDR2: WNHNN, SYGVQD (reference sequence). In nucleotides, the CDR3 is TGCGCCAGCAGTGAGAACGTCAGTCCAGAGACCCAGTACTTC. This codes for CASSENVSPETQYF.

The CDR3 coding sequence is TGTGCCAACAAAGGGGAATCGGGGGGCGAGCAGTACTTC. Translated: CANKGESGGEQYF. The chain recombines TRBV2 with TRBJ2-4; 7 bases are shared with TRBD2. The DNA end is a closer match to TRBJ2-7, so the J assignment may be wrong. Germline values: CDR1 SNHLY, CDR2 FYNNEI. This CDR3 is built from 13 residues.

This clonotype was counted once. V gene TRBV7-8 combines with J gene TRBJ2-3; 7 bases align to TRBD1. Losses at the gene ends were 5 bases for V and 0 bases for J; bases not matched to a gene: 8. Looked up from germline, CDR1 is SGHVS and CDR2 is FQNEAQ. The CDR3 is 16 residues long. The CDR3 bases are TGTGCCAGCAGCCAGGGGACAGCCGGGAGCACAGATACGCAGTATTTT. Translating gives CASSQGTAGSTDTQYF.

The V call is TRBV12-3 or TRBV12-4, the J call TRBJ1-2; D is perhaps TRBD1 (5 bases). With 8 bases removed from V and 8 bases from J, the gap between germline ends came to 18 bases. The length of the CDR3 is 13 residues. The DNA for the CDR3 is TGTGCCAGCTACCAGGGCGCCGGGGTCGGCTACACCTTC. Encoded protein: CASYQGAGVGYTF.

The CDR3 DNA reads TGTGCCAGCAGCACGACTAGCGGGGGGGCCTATAAGCAGTACTTC. Translated, it gives CASSTTSGGAYKQYF. The rearrangement joins TRBV7-2 to TRBJ2-5, with TRBD2 matching 14 bases. V gave up 5 bases and J gave up 11 bases; unmatched junction bases: 10. The CDR3 spans 15 residues. CDR1 and CDR2 (germline): SGHTA, FQGNSA.

This chain uses TRBV6-6 with TRBJ2-7; possibly TRBD2 for D (6 bases). The CDR3 is 13 residues long. Trimming removed 2 bases from V and 6 bases from J, with 11 bases in between. Germline loops: CDR1 MNHNY, CDR2 SVGAGI (reference sequence). The CDR3 DNA reads TGTGCCAGCAGTTACCGCGGGACGGCCGAGCAGTACTTC. Translating it yields CASSYRGTAEQYF.

V and J are TRBV20-1 and TRBJ2-3; TRBD2 aligns across 11 bases. CDR3 length: 15 residues. Germline assignment: CDR1 DFQATT and CDR2 SNEGSKA (reference sequence). The junction had 6 bases not matched to a gene; V was cut back by 2 bases and J by 5 bases. CDR3 DNA sequence: TGCAGTGCTAGAATAGCGGGGGGGCAGGTAGATACGCAGTATTTT. Residues: CSARIAGGQVDTQYF.

The chain uses TRBV7-9 and TRBJ2-1; no definite D call. The CDR3 spans 12 residues. Germline CDR1 is SEHNR and CDR2 is FQNEAQ (reference sequence). With 3 bases removed from V and 10 bases from J, the gap between germline ends came to 10 bases. Here the CDR3 reads CASSLVREEQFF. The CDR3 DNA reads TGTGCCAGCAGCTTGGTCAGAGAAGAGCAGTTCTTC. The variable domain in full, with the rest retrieved from reference TRBV7-9 and TRBJ2-1, is DTGVSQNPRHKITKRGQNVTFRCDPISEHNRLYWYRQTLGQGPEFLTYFQNEAQLEKSRLLSDRFSAERPKGSFSTLEIQRTEQGDSAMYLCASSLVREEQFFGPGTRLTVL.

In this sample, this clonotype turned up a few times. This chain joins TRBV6-6 and TRBJ2-1; 7 positions match TRBD2. CDR1 is MNHNY, CDR2 SVGAGI, per germline (reference sequence). This CDR3 has 16 residues. The V gene end was trimmed by 7 bases and the J gene end by 2 bases; junction bases not matched to a gene: 11. CDR3 residues: CASISGRLAAYNEQFF. The CDR3 DNA follows: TGTGCCAGCATCTCGGGGCGACTAGCTGCCTACAATGAGCAGTTCTTC.

J is TRBJ2-5 and V is TRBV3-1; D unresolved. CDR1 and CDR2 (germline): LGHDT, YNNKEL (reference sequence). V lost 7 bases and J lost 5, with 11 bases in between. The CDR3 totals 12 residues. The CDR3 region is CASKASMETQYF. CDR3 DNA: TGTGCCAGCAAAGCCTCCATGGAGACCCAGTACTTC.

The chain links TRBV13 to TRBJ1-1, with D tentatively TRBD1 (5 bases). The CDR3 is 14 residues long. V lost 3 bases to trimming and J lost 3 bases, with 11 bases between them. In germline, CDR1 is PRHDT, CDR2 FYEKMQ (reference sequence). The CDR3 sequence: CASSFVGEDTEAFF. DNA for the CDR3: TGTGCCAGCAGCTTCGTGGGGGAGGACACTGAAGCTTTCTTT.

J is TRBJ2-7 and V is TRBV11-2; 11 bases map to TRBD2. The CDR3 has 16 residues. From germline, CDR1 is SGHAT and CDR2 FQNNGV. Trimming took 5 bases from V and 3 from J; bases not matched to a gene: 9. Here the CDR3 DNA reads TGTGCCAGCAGCAAAGGTGCTAGCGGGAGGAACTACGAGCAGTACTTC. The encoded protein is CASSKGASGRNYEQYF.

The chain links TRBV4-1 to TRBJ1-2; D ambiguous. The germline gives CDR1 MGHRA, CDR2 YSYEKL. This CDR3 comprises 13 residues. V lost 4 bases and J lost 6, with 12 bases in between. The CDR3: CASSPDGWNGYTF. The CDR3 DNA is TGCGCCAGCAGCCCCGACGGATGGAATGGCTACACCTTC.

The chain carries TRBV7-2 and TRBJ2-1, with 7 nucleotides matching TRBD2. Germline trimming cut 5 bases from V and 10 bases from J; bases unmatched to any gene: 8. The length of the CDR3 is 13 residues. Germline values: CDR1 SGHTA, CDR2 FQGNSA. CDR3: CASSPRGGLEQFF. The CDR3 DNA sequence: TGTGCCAGCAGCCCCCGGGGAGGGTTAGAGCAGTTCTTC.